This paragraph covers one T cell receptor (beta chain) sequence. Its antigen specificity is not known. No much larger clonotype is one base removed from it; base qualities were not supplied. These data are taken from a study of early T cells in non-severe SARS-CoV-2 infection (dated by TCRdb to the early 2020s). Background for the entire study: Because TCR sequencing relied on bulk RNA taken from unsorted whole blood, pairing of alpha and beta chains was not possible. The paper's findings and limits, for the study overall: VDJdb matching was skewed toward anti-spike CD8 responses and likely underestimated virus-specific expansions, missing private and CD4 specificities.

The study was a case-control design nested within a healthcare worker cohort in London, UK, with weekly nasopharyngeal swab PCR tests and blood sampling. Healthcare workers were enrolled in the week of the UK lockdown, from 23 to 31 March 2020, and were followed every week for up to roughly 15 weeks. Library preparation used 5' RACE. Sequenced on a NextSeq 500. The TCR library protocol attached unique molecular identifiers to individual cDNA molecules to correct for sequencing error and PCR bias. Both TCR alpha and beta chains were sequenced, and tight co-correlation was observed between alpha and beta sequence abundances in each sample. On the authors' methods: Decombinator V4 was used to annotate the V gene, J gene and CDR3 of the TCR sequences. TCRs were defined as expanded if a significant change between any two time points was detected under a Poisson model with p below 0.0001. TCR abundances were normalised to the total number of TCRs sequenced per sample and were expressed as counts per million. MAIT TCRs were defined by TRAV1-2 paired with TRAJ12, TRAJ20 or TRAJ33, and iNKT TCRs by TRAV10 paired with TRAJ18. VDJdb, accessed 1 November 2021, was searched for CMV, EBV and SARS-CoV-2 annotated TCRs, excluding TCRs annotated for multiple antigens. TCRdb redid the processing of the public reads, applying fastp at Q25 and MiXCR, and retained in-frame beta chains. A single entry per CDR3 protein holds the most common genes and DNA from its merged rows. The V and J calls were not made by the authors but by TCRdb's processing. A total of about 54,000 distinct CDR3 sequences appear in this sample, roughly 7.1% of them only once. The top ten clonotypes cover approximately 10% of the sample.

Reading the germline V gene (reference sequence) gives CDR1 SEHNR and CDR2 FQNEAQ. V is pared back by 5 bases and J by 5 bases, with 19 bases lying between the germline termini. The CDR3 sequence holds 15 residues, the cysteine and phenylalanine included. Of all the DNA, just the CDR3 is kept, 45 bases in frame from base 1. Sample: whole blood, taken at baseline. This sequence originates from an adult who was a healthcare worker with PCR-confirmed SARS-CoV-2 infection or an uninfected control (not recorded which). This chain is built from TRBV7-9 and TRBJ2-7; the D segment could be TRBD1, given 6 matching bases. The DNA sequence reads TGTGCCAGCAGCCCCGGCACAGGGTGGAACAACGAGCAGTACTTC. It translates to CASSPGTGWNNEQYF.